Sequencing of this T cell receptor (beta chain) was carried out in a study of T-cell reconstitution after alpha-beta-depleted transplantation in children (dated by TCRdb to the mid-2010s). About the study as a whole: Using TCR repertoire profiling, the study followed T-cell immune reconstitution in a quantitative way in children after TCRalphabeta/CD19-depleted allogeneic hematopoietic cell transplantation.

Points on this clonotype: Its antigen remains undetermined. Base qualities are not at hand, and no much larger clone is one base apart.

Libraries were constructed by PCR. Sequencing was performed on an Illumina HiSeq 2500. TCR library preparation used molecular barcoding, with unique molecular identifiers applied to normalize quantification of the TCRbeta repertoire. Starting from the raw public reads, TCRdb applied fastp trimming at Q25, assembled clones with MiXCR and retained in-frame beta chains. Under each unique CDR3 protein, matching rows form one entry showing the most common genes and DNA. The sample records around 400,000 distinct CDR3 sequences, approximately 10% of which are singletons. The leading ten clones occupy about 5% of the sample. Spanning cysteine to phenylalanine, the CDR3 consists of 16 amino acids. The retained sequence is limited to the CDR3, 48 bases, with the frame set at the first base. CDR1 and CDR2, per the germline V gene, are LGHNA and YSLEER. Cut back by 0 bases and 8 bases, the V and J ends lie 16 bases apart.

The rearranged chain carries TRBV4-3 and TRBJ1-4, with a tentative D gene TRBD1 over 6 matching bases. The sample in question was PBMCs from the stem cell graft donor, obtained from the stem cell graft. This clonotype was obtained from a human donor who donated a stem cell graft to a child with acute myeloid leukemia. The nucleotide sequence reads as follows: TGCGCCAGCAGCCAAGATCTGGGCCCGGGGGGCGAAAAACTGTTTTTT. Translated, this is CASSQDLGPGGEKLFF.